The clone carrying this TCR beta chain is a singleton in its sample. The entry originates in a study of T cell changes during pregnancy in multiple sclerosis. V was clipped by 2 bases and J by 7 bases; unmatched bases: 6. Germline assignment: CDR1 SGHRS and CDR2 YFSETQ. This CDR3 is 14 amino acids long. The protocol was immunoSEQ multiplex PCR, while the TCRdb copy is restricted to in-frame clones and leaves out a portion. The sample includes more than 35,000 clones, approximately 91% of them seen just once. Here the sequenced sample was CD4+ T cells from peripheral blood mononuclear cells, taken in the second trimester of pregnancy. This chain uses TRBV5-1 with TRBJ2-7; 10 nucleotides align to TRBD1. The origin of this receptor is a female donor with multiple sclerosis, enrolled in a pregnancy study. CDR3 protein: CASSFGDRGHEQYF. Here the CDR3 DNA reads TGCGCCAGCAGCTTCGGGGACAGGGGTCATGAGCAGTACTTC.